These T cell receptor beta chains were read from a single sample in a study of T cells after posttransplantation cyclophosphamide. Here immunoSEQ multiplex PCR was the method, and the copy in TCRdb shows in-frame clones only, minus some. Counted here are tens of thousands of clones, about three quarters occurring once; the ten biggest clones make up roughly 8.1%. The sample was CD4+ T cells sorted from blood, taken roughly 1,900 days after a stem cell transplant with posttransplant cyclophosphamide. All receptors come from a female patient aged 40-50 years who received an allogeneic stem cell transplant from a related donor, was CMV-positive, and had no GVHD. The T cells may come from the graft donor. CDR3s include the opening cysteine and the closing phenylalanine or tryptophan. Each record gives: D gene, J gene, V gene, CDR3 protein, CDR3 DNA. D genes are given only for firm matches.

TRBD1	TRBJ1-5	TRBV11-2	CASSLAGRGEQPQHF	TGTGCCAGCAGCTTGGCGGGCAGGGGGGAACAGCCCCAGCATTTT
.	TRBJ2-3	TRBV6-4	CARKITGPSLGDTQYF	TGTGCCAGAAAGATAACAGGGCCATCCTTAGGAGATACGCAGTATTTT
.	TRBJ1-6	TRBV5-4	CASRSSYNSPLHF	TGTGCCAGCAGGAGCTCCTATAATTCACCCCTCCACTTT
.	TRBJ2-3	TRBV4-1	CASSQDQGDTDTQYF	TGCGCCAGCAGCCAAGACCAAGGAGACACAGATACGCAGTATTTT
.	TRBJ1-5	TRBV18	CASSPVEGMMPQHF	TGTGCCAGCTCACCAGTGGAGGGGATGATGCCCCAGCATTTT
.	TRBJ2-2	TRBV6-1	CASRAGSNTGELFF	TGTGCCAGCAGGGCCGGGAGTAACACCGGGGAGCTGTTTTTT
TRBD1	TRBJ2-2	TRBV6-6	CASSSQGANGELFF	TGTGCCAGCAGCTCACAGGGGGCTAACGGGGAGCTGTTTTTT
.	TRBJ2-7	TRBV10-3	CAISESTRRSSYEQYF	TGTGCCATCAGTGAGTCGACTCGGCGGAGCTCCTACGAGCAGTACTTC
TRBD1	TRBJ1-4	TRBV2	CATSVPGQGIATNEKLFF	TGTGCCACATCAGTACCGGGACAGGGAATAGCAACTAATGAAAAACTGTTTTTT
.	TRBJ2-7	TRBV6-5	CATIDSFSYEQYF	TGTGCGACCATCGACAGTTTCTCCTACGAGCAGTACTTC
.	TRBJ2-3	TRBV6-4	CASSLTGTTDTQYF	TGTGCCAGCAGCCTTACAGGGACCACAGATACGCAGTATTTT
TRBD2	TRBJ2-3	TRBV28	CASSHGLAGSTDTQYF	TGTGCCAGCAGTCACGGACTAGCGGGGAGCACAGATACGCAGTATTTT
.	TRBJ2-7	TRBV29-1	CSVEGGNRGAYEQYF	TGCAGCGTTGAAGGCGGGAACAGGGGCGCGTACGAGCAGTACTTC